These 30 T cell receptor beta chains were all obtained from the same sample, sequenced in a study of blood T cell repertoires in COVID-19. This table comes from immunoSEQ multiplex PCR, and its TCRdb copy is limited to in-frame clones, with some not included. Among around 250,000 clones listed, 80% to 90% were seen once. Sequencing was carried out using PBMCs or T cells enriched from blood (not recorded which). The source is a woman in her thirties or forties who had been exposed to COVID-19.

V and J are TRBV4-3 and TRBJ2-1, with 7 bases fitting TRBD1. CDR1 is LGHNA, CDR2 YSLEER, per germline. The length of the CDR3 is 15 residues. The V gene end was trimmed by 0 bases and the J gene end by 6 bases; junction bases not matched to a gene: 5. The CDR3 protein is CASSQEPGTVNEQFF. The CDR3 bases are TGCGCCAGCAGCCAAGAGCCCGGGACAGTCAATGAGCAGTTCTTC.

The V call is TRBV28, the J call TRBJ1-4, with D uncertain. Trimming shortened V by 6 bases and J by 8 bases, and 13 bases separated the two germline ends. CDR3 size: 13 residues. CDR1 MDHEN and CDR2 SYDVKM come from the germline V gene. The CDR3 DNA reads TGTGCCAGCAGCCCCCAGTTGGGCGAAAAACTGTTTTTT. Translation: CASSPQLGEKLFF.

A word on this clone: One end of the junction varies from germline; a read error may be responsible. V gene TRBV5-1 combines with J gene TRBJ1-1; D ambiguous. CDR1 is SGHRS and CDR2 is YFSETQ in the germline V gene. The CDR3 runs 14 residues. The CDR3, as DNA: TGTGCCAGCAGCCCCATAGATATGAACACTGAAGCTTTCTTT. Translation: CASSPIDMNTEAFF.

This clone was observed a single time. This rearrangement joins TRBV7-3 to TRBJ2-5; D is perhaps TRBD2 (5 bases). V was shortened by 10 bases and J by 5 bases, with 23 bases between the two germline ends. Germline lookup yields CDR1 SGHTA and CDR2 FQGTGA. The CDR3 consists of 15 residues. CDR3 nucleotides: TGTGCCACCTCACCCACTGGTAACTGGAGGGAGACCCAGTACTTC. This translates into CATSPTGNWRETQYF.

This clone occurred once. The V call is TRBV7-9, the J call TRBJ1-1, with D possibly matching TRBD1 (5 bases). The CDR3 contains 14 residues. V lost 4 bases to trimming and J lost 4 bases, with 13 bases between them. CDR1 SEHNR and CDR2 FQNEAQ come from the germline V gene (reference sequence). Here the CDR3 DNA reads TGTGCCAGCAGCTCGGGGGGGAGCTTCACTGAAGCTTTCTTT. Translated: CASSSGGSFTEAFF.

The chain combines TRBV11-1 with TRBJ2-5; no firm D call. The CDR3 is made up of 15 amino acids. Trimming took 5 bases from V and 0 from J, leaving 13 bases between them. Germline CDR1 reads SGHAT; CDR2 reads FQDESV (reference sequence). The CDR3 DNA is TGTGCCAGCAGCCCAGAAGCAGGCAACCAAGAGACCCAGTACTTC. Translation: CASSPEAGNQETQYF.

This chain uses TRBV30 with TRBJ2-7, with D perhaps matching TRBD1 (6 bases). Germline V lookup: CDR1 GTSNPN, CDR2 SVGIG (reference sequence). There are 13 residues in the CDR3. Between the trimmed V and J ends, which lost 0 bases and 3 bases, there was a span of 9 bases. The CDR3 nucleotides read TGTGCCTGGAGTGTAGGGACAAACTACGAGCAGTACGTC. This codes for CAWSVGTNYEQYV.

The V call is TRBV6-6, the J call TRBJ2-7; possible D gene TRBD1, 5 bases. Germline V lookup: CDR1 MNHNY, CDR2 SVGAGI (reference sequence). The V end was cut by 0 bases, the J end by 6 bases, with 6 bases between. The CDR3 sequence is 12 residues long. Written as DNA, the CDR3 is TGTGCCAGCAGTTACTCAAGGGGCGAGCAGTACTTC. Translating gives CASSYSRGEQYF.

The V gene is TRBV15, the J gene TRBJ1-2; 7 bases are a match to TRBD1. Germline V lookup: CDR1 LNHNV, CDR2 YYDKDF (reference sequence). This CDR3 is built from 15 residues. The V segment lost 4 bases and the J segment 7 bases; nucleotides outside the gene matches: 12. The CDR3 DNA sequence: TGTGCCACCAGCAACACCCCCGGGACAGTCTTTGGCTACACCTTC. As protein: CATSNTPGTVFGYTF.

J is TRBJ1-1 and V is TRBV2, with 7 positions matching TRBD1. Trimming at V came to 4 bases and at J to 0 bases, leaving 5 bases not matched to a gene. The CDR3 extends over 15 amino acids. Per the germline V gene, CDR1 is SNHLY and CDR2 is FYNNEI. The chain's CDR3 is CASSGDRNMNTEAFF. CDR3 DNA: TGTGCCAGCAGTGGGGACAGAAACATGAACACTGAAGCTTTCTTT.

The V call is TRBV7-6, the J call TRBJ1-1; D call uncertain. Germline loops: CDR1 SGHVS, CDR2 FNYEAQ. This CDR3 is built from 15 residues. V was pared by 0 bases and J by 8 bases, with 16 bases between. CDR3 in DNA: TGTGCCAGCAGCTTAGCGCCGGAGAGGGCGGGGGAAGCTTTCTTT. Translated, it gives CASSLAPERAGEAFF.

About this clone: The junction departs from the called germline gene at one end, perhaps through a read error. The chain joins TRBV7-7 to TRBJ2-2; 12 nucleotides line up with TRBD1. Looked up from germline, CDR1 is SSHAT and CDR2 is FNYEAQ (reference sequence). The CDR3 covers 16 residues. In DNA, the CDR3 is TGTGCTAGCAGTCGGGGGACAGGGGGCAACACCGGGGAGCTGTTTTTT. The encoded protein is CASSRGTGGNTGELFF.

The chain recombines TRBV30 with TRBJ1-2, with D maybe TRBD1 (5 bases). The CDR3 runs to 12 residues. From germline, CDR1 is GTSNPN and CDR2 SVGIG (reference sequence). The V end lost 8 bases, the J end lost 8 bases, and 18 bases lay between the germline ends. CDR3 DNA sequence: TGTGCCCTGGCGGGGAGTCGGGGCGGCTACACCTTC. It encodes CALAGSRGGYTF.

This clone was seen only once. The chain couples TRBV6-5 to TRBJ1-6; D call uncertain. V was trimmed by 2 bases and J by 0 bases, leaving 8 bases between them. The CDR3 covers 16 residues. Germline CDR1 and CDR2: MNHEY and SVGAGI. The CDR3 reads CASSYSKFSYNSPLHF. In DNA form, the CDR3 reads TGTGCCAGCAGTTACAGCAAATTCTCCTATAATTCACCCCTCCACTTT.

This chain links TRBV29-1 with TRBJ2-7, with D possibly matching TRBD1 (5 bases). Germline V CDR1 and CDR2: SQVTM, ANQGSEA. This CDR3 comprises 13 residues. Trimming took 6 bases from V and 1 from J, leaving 13 bases between them. In DNA, the CDR3 is TGCAGCGTGAGAGACAGTTCTTCCTACGAGCAGTACGTC. This encodes CSVRDSSSYEQYV.

The V and J genes are TRBV30 and TRBJ2-1; TRBD2 might be the D (6 bases). With 7 bases removed from V and 0 bases from J, the gap between germline ends came to 13 bases. Germline V gene sequence: CDR1 GTSNPN, CDR2 SVGIG (reference sequence). The CDR3 consists of 14 residues. The CDR3 nucleotides read TGTGCCTCCACCCCCGGGAGCTCCTACAATGAGCAGTTCTTC. Translation: CASTPGSSYNEQFF.

V and J are TRBV4-3 and TRBJ1-5, with 7 bases identical to TRBD1. CDR1 LGHNA and CDR2 YSLEER come from the germline V gene. This CDR3 contains 17 residues. The V segment lost 2 bases and the J segment 0 bases; nucleotides outside the gene matches: 7. CDR3 protein: CASSQRRTGNSNQPQHF. CDR3 bases: TGCGCCAGCAGCCAACGACGGACAGGCAATAGCAATCAGCCCCAGCATTTT.

The V call is TRBV19, the J call TRBJ1-4; tentatively, D is TRBD1 (5 bases). Trimming shortened V by 3 bases and J by 0 bases, and 11 bases separated the two germline ends. There are 16 residues in the CDR3. The germline V gene encodes CDR1 LNHDA and CDR2 SQIVND (reference sequence). The CDR3 reads CASSIRPGPTNEKLFF. The DNA for the CDR3 is TGTGCCAGTAGTATCCGGCCAGGGCCAACTAATGAAAAACTGTTTTTT.

The rearrangement links TRBV7-9 to TRBJ2-3; 11 nucleotides line up with TRBD2. The V gene end was trimmed by 5 bases and the J gene end by 2 bases; junction bases not matched to a gene: 6. CDR1 is SEHNR, CDR2 FQNEAQ, per germline (reference sequence). The CDR3 runs 16 residues. CDR3 nucleotides: TGTGCCAGCAGCCAAAGTAGCGGGGGGGCCACAGATACGCAGTATTTT. This translates into CASSQSSGGATDTQYF. The entire variable domain, with the rest obtained from reference TRBV7-9 and TRBJ2-3, is as follows: DTGVSQNPRHKITKRGQNVTFRCDPISEHNRLYWYRQTLGQGPEFLTYFQNEAQLEKSRLLSDRFSAERPKGSFSTLEIQRTEQGDSAMYLCASSQSSGGATDTQYFGPGTRLTVL.

This clone was detected only a few times. The chain uses TRBV18 and TRBJ2-7, with 10 bases matching TRBD1. Germline CDR1 reads KGHSH; CDR2 reads LQKENI. CDR3 length: 14 amino acids. With 2 bases clipped from V and 3 bases from J, the junction kept 1 base outside the gene matches. Here the CDR3 reads CASSPGDRGYEQYV. CDR3 in DNA: TGTGCCAGCTCACCAGGGGACAGGGGCTACGAGCAGTACGTC.

The gene calls are TRBV6-5 and TRBJ2-7, with 10 bases matching TRBD1. The CDR3 loop spans 15 amino acids. V was pared by 5 bases and J by 3 bases, with 7 bases of the junction left unmatched. Germline V gives CDR1 MNHEY, CDR2 SVGAGI. The chain's CDR3 is CASSHRDRGLYEQYF. DNA for the CDR3: TGTGCCAGCAGTCATCGAGACAGGGGGCTCTACGAGCAGTACTTC.

The chain links TRBV7-3 to TRBJ1-1; the D gene is possibly TRBD1 (5 bases). Germline CDR1 and CDR2: SGHTA and FQGTGA. CDR3 length: 12 amino acids. V was pared by 2 bases and J by 5 bases, with 6 bases between. The CDR3 loop is CASSLAGTEAFF. The DNA of the CDR3 is TGTGCCAGCAGCTTAGCAGGGACTGAAGCTTTCTTT.

This clone has just one count. This chain uses TRBV29-1 with TRBJ2-1, with D possibly TRBD2 on 6 matching bases. There are 13 residues in the CDR3. CDR1 and CDR2 from the germline V gene are SQVTM and ANQGSEA. With 4 bases removed from V and 11 bases from J, the gap between germline ends came to 18 bases. This CDR3 is CSVVWDWDRKQFF. Here the CDR3 DNA reads TGCAGCGTTGTTTGGGACTGGGACCGTAAGCAGTTCTTC.

This rearrangement joins TRBV28 to TRBJ1-2; 7 bases match TRBD1. V shed 6 bases, J shed 1 base, and the junction held 14 bases outside the gene matches. This CDR3 is built from 17 residues. Germline CDR1 reads MDHEN; CDR2 reads SYDVKM. This CDR3 reads CASSPLLGQEINYGYTF. As DNA, the CDR3 is TGTGCCAGCAGCCCCCTCCTTGGACAGGAGATTAACTATGGCTACACCTTC.

The rearrangement uses TRBV7-3 and TRBJ2-1, with 11 bases that match TRBD2. Germline V gene data show CDR1 as SGHTA and CDR2 as FQGTGA. The CDR3 runs 15 residues. The trim removed 1 base at V and 8 bases at J, leaving 4 bases unmatched. The CDR3 sequence is CASSLISGGVYEQFF. The CDR3 nucleotides read TGTGCCAGCAGCTTAATTAGCGGGGGGGTGTATGAGCAGTTCTTC.

The chain employs TRBV28 and TRBJ1-1; D is uncertain. Trimming pared 4 bases from V and 8 bases from J, leaving 8 bases between. Looked up from germline, CDR1 is MDHEN and CDR2 is SYDVKM. CDR3 length: 11 amino acids. CDR3 in DNA: TGTGCCAGCAGTTATACAAGAGAAGCTTTCTTT. Amino acid sequence: CASSYTREAFF.

The CDR3 protein is CASSLGGGRVNEQFF. CDR3 nucleotide sequence: TGTGCCAGCAGCTTAGGAGGGGGGAGGGTGAATGAGCAGTTCTTC. The chain combines TRBV11-2 with TRBJ2-1, with D maybe TRBD2 (7 bases). V was trimmed by 1 base and J by 7 bases, leaving 14 bases between them. Germline values: CDR1 SGHAT, CDR2 FQNNGV. The CDR3 is made up of 15 amino acids.

This clone has a single count. The chain uses TRBV6-4 and TRBJ2-4, with 7 bases identical to TRBD2. The CDR3 length is 15 residues. CDR1 and CDR2 from the germline V gene are MRHNA and SNTAGT. V lost 7 bases and J lost 1; bases outside the gene matches: 7. CDR3 DNA: TGTGCCAGCACCGCTACTAGCGAGGCCAAAAACATTCAGTACTTC. Its protein product is CASTATSEAKNIQYF.

The chain combines TRBV7-3 with TRBJ2-3; no definite D call. The CDR3 loop spans 14 amino acids. V was shortened by 5 bases and J by 4 bases, with 13 bases between the two germline ends. Germline loops: CDR1 SGHTA, CDR2 FQGTGA. The CDR3 DNA reads as TGTGCCAGCAGCGCCACCTTAGTAGCAGATACGCAGTATTTT. Translation: CASSATLVADTQYF.

This sequence joins TRBV5-1 and TRBJ2-7; maybe TRBD1 (7 bases). Looked up from germline, CDR1 is SGHRS and CDR2 is YFSETQ. The CDR3 spans 14 residues. The CDR3 loop reads CASSFGVRGDEQYV. As DNA, the CDR3 is TGTGCCAGCAGCTTTGGGGTCAGGGGGGACGAGCAGTACGTC.